A single sample is the source of the 23 T cell receptor beta chains below, sequenced in a study of vaccination and CD4 T cells after COVID-19. The Oncomine TCR Beta short-read assay generated sequence data from the DNA of cultured CD4+ T cells. TCRdb re-called the PCR reads through MiXCR, storing one row per CDR3 protein. The repertoire holds some 7,100 distinct CDR3 sequences, with 65% to 75% as singletons. Indicated treatment: roughly 10-day PBMC culture with coronavirus spike peptide pools or control peptides (ViraFEST assay). Their antigen targets remain unknown. The specimen was CD4+ T cells from blood, cultured in vitro. All receptors come from a human donor who had recovered from COVID-19.

This chain joins TRBV4-3 and TRBJ1-5; maybe TRBD1 (6 bases). The germline V gene has CDR1 LGHNA and CDR2 YSLEER. The CDR3 spans 16 residues. The V and J ends lost 4 bases and 3 bases respectively, with 16 bases between them. CDR3 region: CASSLWPGQINQPQHF. CDR3 in DNA: TGCGCCAGCAGCCTCTGGCCCGGACAGATCAATCAGCCCCAGCATTTT.

This clonotype was counted a single time. The rearrangement uses TRBV6-4 and TRBJ1-6, with 11 bases lining up with TRBD1. Losses at the gene ends were 1 base for V and 17 bases for J; bases not matched to a gene: 1. CDR3 length: 12 amino acids. CDR1 is MRHNA, CDR2 SNTAGT, per germline. The CDR3 bases are TGTGCCAGCAGTGACTGGACAGGGGGCTTCCACTTT. Its protein is CASSDWTGGFHF.

The CDR3 region has the DNA TGTGCCACCAGCAGGGGACTTTCCCCAGAGACCCAGTACTTC. Amino acid sequence: CATSRGLSPETQYF. This chain connects TRBV15 to TRBJ2-5; tentatively, D is TRBD2 (6 bases). Germline V gene lookup returns CDR1 LNHNV and CDR2 YYDKDF (reference sequence). Trimming removed 3 bases from V and 4 bases from J, with 12 bases in between. The CDR3 is made up of 14 amino acids.

V gene TRBV15 combines with J gene TRBJ2-7; weak D call: TRBD1 (6 bases). Germline CDR1 LNHNV, CDR2 YYDKDF (reference sequence). The length of the CDR3 is 15 residues. The germline V and J ends were trimmed by 0 bases and 5 bases, with 14 bases remaining between them. Here the CDR3 DNA reads TGTGCCACCAGCAGAGATCTTAACAGGGTTCACGAGCAGTACTTC. Amino acids: CATSRDLNRVHEQYF.

The chain couples TRBV20-1 to TRBJ2-4, with 13 nucleotides matching TRBD2. CDR1 DFQATT and CDR2 SNEGSKA come from the germline V gene (reference sequence). Unmatched junction bases numbered 8, after V lost 3 bases and J lost 9 bases. The length of the CDR3 is 15 residues. The CDR3 here is CSASPGTSGNSIQYF. The CDR3 coding sequence is TGCAGTGCTAGCCCGGGGACTAGCGGGAACAGCATTCAGTACTTC.

The chain combines TRBV20-1 with TRBJ1-5, with D hard to call. V was clipped by 4 bases and J by 0 bases, with 10 bases between them. Germline CDR1 is DFQATT and CDR2 is SNEGSKA (reference sequence). This CDR3 contains 14 residues. CDR3 amino acids: CSATWAFSNQPQHF. Written as DNA, the CDR3 is TGCAGTGCTACCTGGGCCTTTAGCAATCAGCCCCAGCATTTT.

This sequence joins TRBV25-1 and TRBJ1-2; TRBD1 might be the D (6 bases). Between the trimmed V and J ends, which lost 3 bases and 7 bases, there was a span of 24 bases. The CDR3 length is 17 residues. CDR1 is MGHDK and CDR2 is SYGVNS in the germline V gene. The CDR3 loop reads CASSDPSTGHLPGGYTF. The CDR3 nucleotides are TGTGCCAGCAGTGACCCTTCGACAGGACATCTACCCGGTGGCTACACCTTC.

CDR3 region: CASSLGTGNGNQPQHF. CDR3 coding DNA: TGTGCCAGCAGCTTAGGAACAGGGAATGGCAATCAGCCCCAGCATTTT. J is TRBJ1-5 and V is TRBV7-9, with D possibly TRBD1 on 6 matching bases. Germline V lookup: CDR1 SEHNR, CDR2 FQNEAQ (reference sequence). This CDR3 is built from 16 residues. Trimming pared 1 base from V and 2 bases from J, leaving 12 bases between.

This chain joins TRBV20-1 and TRBJ1-5; D gene unclear. V was clipped by 5 bases and J by 3 bases, with 14 bases between them. The CDR3 has 14 amino acids. Germline CDR1 is DFQATT and CDR2 is SNEGSKA (reference sequence). CDR3 in amino acids: CSAPRGGNNQPQHF. The CDR3 region has the DNA TGCAGTGCTCCCCGAGGTGGGAACAATCAGCCCCAGCATTTT.

The chain couples TRBV20-1 to TRBJ1-1; D unresolved. The CDR3 runs 13 residues. Per the germline V gene, CDR1 is DFQATT and CDR2 is SNEGSKA (reference sequence). V lost 6 bases to trimming and J lost 1 base, with 12 bases between them. CDR3 in DNA: TGCAGTGCACCGACGGTGCCGAACACTGAAGCTTTCTTT. This gives the protein CSAPTVPNTEAFF.

J is TRBJ1-2 and V is TRBV6-1, with a tentative D call TRBD1 (5 bases). Trimming removed 6 bases at V and 6 bases at J, with 17 bases between. The germline V gene has CDR1 MNHNS and CDR2 SASEGT. The CDR3 contains 14 residues. CDR3 bases: TGTGCCAGCAGCCCTGGTGGGACTGCTCATGGCTACACCTTC. This sequence encodes CASSPGGTAHGYTF.

The chain has TRBV5-1 and TRBJ2-5; D remains unclear. Trimming pared 5 bases from V and 1 base from J, leaving 9 bases between. Germline assignment: CDR1 SGHRS and CDR2 YFSETQ. This CDR3 contains 13 residues. CDR3 region: CASSQWVQETQYF. The CDR3 nucleotides are TGCGCCAGCAGTCAATGGGTCCAAGAGACCCAGTACTTC. The full variable domain, in which reference TRBV5-1 and TRBJ2-5 provide the parts outside the CDR3, is KAGVTQTPRYLIKTRGQQVTLSCSPISGHRSVSWYQQTPGQGLQFLFEYFSETQRNKGNFPGRFSGRQFSNSRSEMNVSTLELGDSALYLCASSQWVQETQYFGPGTRLLVL.

This clonotype was observed a single time. The rearrangement uses TRBV11-3 and TRBJ2-5, with a tentative D call TRBD2 (7 bases). Germline CDR1 SGHNT, CDR2 YENEEA. The CDR3 spans 14 residues. V lost 5 bases, J lost 5 bases, and 15 bases lay in between. CDR3 residues: CASSLGGAQETQYF. The CDR3, as DNA: TGTGCCAGCAGCCTGGGGGGGGCCCAGGAGACCCAGTACTTC.

The sample holds one count of this clonotype. The rearrangement links TRBV19 to TRBJ2-7; weak D call: TRBD1 (6 bases). The V gene lost 11 bases and the J gene lost 5 bases, with 16 bases spanning the gap. Germline CDR1 is LNHDA and CDR2 is SQIVND (reference sequence). CDR3 length: 12 amino acids. The CDR3 DNA sequence: TGTGCCTCTGGGGGCTTCGGGAACGAGCAGTACTTC. Translated, it gives CASGGFGNEQYF.

In its sample, this clonotype was seen once. The chain recombines TRBV7-2 with TRBJ1-1, with D possibly TRBD1 on 6 matching bases. This CDR3 spans 14 amino acids. Germline CDR1 is SGHTA and CDR2 is FQGNSA. V lost 5 bases to trimming and J lost 6 bases, with 16 bases between them. CDR3 residues: CASSPETGRAEAFF. DNA for the CDR3: TGTGCCAGCAGCCCCGAAACAGGGCGGGCTGAAGCTTTCTTT.

The chain couples TRBV20-1 to TRBJ1-2; no clear D. The CDR3 has 12 residues. V was cut by 3 bases and J by 6 bases, with 11 bases left in between. CDR1 and CDR2 (germline): DFQATT, SNEGSKA (reference sequence). CDR3 DNA: TGCAGTGCTAGGGGCGGGTTAAATGGCTACACCTTC. Its protein is CSARGGLNGYTF.

This rearrangement joins TRBV27 to TRBJ1-2; no reliable D call. CDR1 is MNHEY, CDR2 SMNVEV, per germline (reference sequence). The V end lost 7 bases, the J end lost 4 bases, and 13 bases lay between the germline ends. There are 13 residues in the CDR3. This chain's CDR3 is CASTKDVSYGYTF. CDR3 coding DNA: TGTGCCAGCACTAAGGACGTGAGCTATGGCTACACCTTC.

The chain employs TRBV6-1 and TRBJ2-3; D uncertain. V was pared by 8 bases and J by 0 bases, with 6 bases between. The CDR3 loop spans 12 amino acids. Germline values: CDR1 MNHNS, CDR2 SASEGT. DNA for the CDR3: TGTGCCAGCGGGCAGAGCACAGATACGCAGTATTTT. This translates into CASGQSTDTQYF.

V and J are TRBV11-2 and TRBJ1-3; weak D call: TRBD1 (5 bases). V shed 5 bases and J shed 0 bases, with 14 bases lying between them. This CDR3 has 16 residues. From germline, CDR1 is SGHAT and CDR2 FQNNGV. CDR3 residues: CASSRVGGDSGNTIYF. The CDR3, as DNA: TGTGCCAGCAGCCGCGTGGGGGGGGACTCTGGAAACACCATATATTTT.

The CDR3 is CASSFHPPAGGEGGYTF. In DNA, the CDR3 is TGTGCCAGCAGTTTCCATCCCCCGGCAGGGGGTGAGGGTGGCTACACCTTC. The chain couples TRBV28 to TRBJ1-2, with TRBD1 identical over 7 bases. The J segment lost 7 bases and the V segment lost 3 bases, leaving 17 bases of the junction unmatched. The CDR3 runs 17 residues. Germline-derived CDR1 and CDR2 are MDHEN and SYDVKM.

The gene calls are TRBV7-2 and TRBJ2-2; 11 nucleotides align to TRBD2. CDR3 length: 16 residues. V lost 4 bases to trimming and J lost 5 bases; unmatched junction nucleotides: 6. CDR1 is SGHTA and CDR2 is FQGNSA in the germline V gene. The DNA for the CDR3 is TGTGCCAGCAGCTCGATAGCGGGAGGGAGGACCGGGGAGCTGTTTTTT. It specifies CASSSIAGGRTGELFF.

The chain is built from TRBV20-1 and TRBJ1-1; 8 positions match TRBD1. Germline V gene sequence: CDR1 DFQATT, CDR2 SNEGSKA (reference sequence). The junction had 3 bases not matched to a gene; V was cut back by 6 bases and J by 3 bases. The CDR3 length is 12 residues. The CDR3 region is CSAADRDTEAFF. CDR3 coding DNA: TGCAGTGCGGCGGACAGGGACACTGAAGCTTTCTTT.

This sequence joins TRBV19 and TRBJ2-6, with D maybe TRBD1 (6 bases). The CDR3 covers 18 residues. The germline gives CDR1 LNHDA, CDR2 SQIVND (reference sequence). V shed 3 bases and J shed 3 bases, with 18 bases lying between them. The CDR3 nucleotides read TGTGCCAGTAGTATTGGGACAAGGGGAAAGGGTGGGGCCAACGTCCTGACTTTC. This encodes CASSIGTRGKGGANVLTF. The full variable domain, completed using reference TRBV19 and TRBJ2-6, is DGGITQSPKYLFRKEGQNVTLSCEQNLNHDAMYWYRQDPGQGLRLIYYSQIVNDFQKGDIAEGYSVSREKKESFPLTVTSAQKNPTAFYLCASSIGTRGKGGANVLTFGAGSRLTVL.